This TCR beta chain derives from a study of cytomegalovirus exposure and HLA in healthy donors. Study results and limitations: V- and J-gene trimming of TCR beta was linked (in a later analysis) to a missense DCLRE1C variant. Reports state that TCR beta sequences accurately predicted most subjects' HLA-A and HLA-B alleles.

Trimming pared 2 bases from V and 6 bases from J, leaving 11 bases between. Germline-derived CDR1 and CDR2 are SEHNR and FQNEAQ (reference sequence). The CDR3 runs to 14 residues. In the PCR, 60 Vbeta and 13 Jbeta primers were used. Authors' processing steps: Some 10 million shared chains were among the 80 million or so unique TCR beta chains that a later analysis counted. Method: immunoSEQ multiplex PCR; TCRdb's copy keeps in-frame clones and lacks some. The DNA gave D and trimming, while V, J and clone size come from that table. Of about 72,000 clones listed, about 81% are singletons. A word on this clone: Antigen specificity is unknown.

This chain joins TRBV7-9 and TRBJ2-1; D might be TRBD2 (6 bases). Sequenced input: PBMCs. The TCR comes from a human donor in good health. CDR3 protein: CASSLSAGFNEQFF. CDR3 coding DNA: TGTGCCAGCAGCTTATCGGCGGGGTTCAATGAGCAGTTCTTC.